This T cell receptor (beta chain) was identified during a study of CD8 T cells in ankylosing spondylitis (dated by TCRdb to about 2017). Notes on the research overall: To find TCR variants linked to disease, the study profiled T cell receptor beta repertoires in ankylosing spondylitis patients and healthy donors. The full study cohort was made up of approximately 24 ankylosing spondylitis patients and over 90 healthy donors. Peripheral blood was sampled, and synovial fluid was additionally collected from ankylosing spondylitis patients. Findings and caveats that apply to the study as a whole: Some of the motif variants had been reported before in the synovial fluid and blood of reactive arthritis patients, a finding that suggests common disease-initiation mechanisms. The disease-linked clones had a CD8+ phenotype and were found at relatively low frequencies in peripheral blood. According to the report, matched synovial fluid samples from ankylosing spondylitis patients were significantly enriched for the disease-linked clones. A TCR beta motif of eight highly homologous amino acid variants appeared characteristic of blood from ankylosing spondylitis patients.

Sequencing relied on an Illumina HiSeq 2500. Quantitative 5'-RACE with molecular barcodes was the method used to prepare the TCR beta libraries. The original methods were these. To identify disease-linked TCR variants, a new computational method was used, one built on a probabilistic model of VDJ rearrangement. TCRdb took the public reads, trimmed them with fastp at Q25, ran MiXCR for clone calling and kept in-frame beta chains. Entries that share a CDR3 protein sequence are merged under the most common genes and DNA. TCRdb's processing, not the study's, gives the V and J calls here. The sample records 200,000 to 250,000 distinct CDR3 sequences, about 7% of which are singletons. The ten largest make up more than 13% of the sample. From V the trimming removes 4 bases and from J it removes 8 bases, while the gene matches leave 5 bases of the junction unaccounted for. CDR1 and CDR2 were assigned from the germline V gene (reference sequence) as SGHKS and YYEKEE. There are 13 amino acids in the CDR3, from cysteine to phenylalanine inclusive. CDR3 DNA only is kept here, 39 bases in frame from base 1.

About this clonotype itself: The antigen it recognizes is unknown. Per-base quality was not reported, and no clone a single base away is much larger than it.

The sample was blood, either unsorted or a sorted T cell fraction (not recorded which). This TCR was recovered from a male donor with ankylosing spondylitis. Recombination joined TRBV5-5 with TRBJ1-5; TRBD1 fits 8 bases in the junction. The DNA sequence is TGTGCCAGCAGCCAAGGACAGGGCGAGCCCCAGCATTTT. It encodes CASSQGQGEPQHF.